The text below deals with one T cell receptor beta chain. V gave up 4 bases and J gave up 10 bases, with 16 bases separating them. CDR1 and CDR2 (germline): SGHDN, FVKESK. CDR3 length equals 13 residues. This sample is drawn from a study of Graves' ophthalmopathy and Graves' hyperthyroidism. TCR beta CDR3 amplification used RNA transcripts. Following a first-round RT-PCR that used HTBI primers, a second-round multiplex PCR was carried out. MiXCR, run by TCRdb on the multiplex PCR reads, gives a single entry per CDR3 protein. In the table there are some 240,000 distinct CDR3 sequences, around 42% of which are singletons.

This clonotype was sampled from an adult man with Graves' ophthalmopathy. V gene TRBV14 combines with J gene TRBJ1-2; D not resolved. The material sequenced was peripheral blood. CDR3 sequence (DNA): TGTGCCAGCAGCCTCCGGACCTATGGCGACTACACCTTC. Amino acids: CASSLRTYGDYTF.